The present TCR beta chain was sequenced within a study of T cells in Graves' hyperthyroidism and ophthalmopathy. The CDR3 loop spans 11 amino acids. V lost 2 bases to trimming and J lost 5 bases, with 4 bases between them. Germline V gene sequence: CDR1 MGHRA, CDR2 YSYEKL. Authors of the study amplified TCR beta CDR3 regions from RNA transcripts. The primer set for the first-round RT-PCR of the TCR CDR3 was HTBI. Using its own MiXCR run on the multiplex PCR reads, TCRdb lists one record per CDR3 protein. Of approximately 690,000 distinct CDR3 sequences in the sample, more than 12% were seen once. The chain combines TRBV4-1 with TRBJ2-7; D unclear. The TCR was taken from a woman aged 45-65 years with Graves' ophthalmopathy. Sample: blood. The CDR3 sequence: CASSQWDEQYF. The CDR3, as DNA: TGCGCCAGCAGCCAATGGGACGAGCAGTACTTC.